This is a list of T cell receptor beta chains from one sample in a study of blood T cell repertoires in COVID-19. Clones were read by immunoSEQ multiplex PCR, and TCRdb kept only the in-frame ones, dropping some. The sample has 95,000 to 150,000 clones, 78% seen once. The source material was peripheral blood. The receptor source for this set is a man aged 65 to 79 with acute or convalescent COVID-19. Each CDR3 is given with its conserved first and last residue. D genes are given only for firm matches. Not all rows give a size; the values are once, few, many and, for expanded clones, a class.

TRBJ1-1 | NA | many | TRBV24-1 | TGTGCCACCAGTGATATGCGAAAGAACACTGAAGCTTTCTTT | CATSDMRKNTEAFF
TRBJ1-1 | NA | NA | TRBV6-2/TRBV6-3 | TGTGCCAGCAGTCCAGGCGGGTTTCGCACTGAAGCTTTCTTT | CASSPGGFRTEAFF
TRBJ1-2 | NA | NA | TRBV11-2 | TGTGCCAGCAGCTTAGTCGGGTCAAGGGGGACAAACTATGGCTACACCTTC | CASSLVGSRGTNYGYTF
TRBJ1-1 | NA | NA | TRBV6-5 | TGTGCCAGCAGAGCAGGGAACACTGAAGCTTTCTTT | CASRAGNTEAFF
TRBJ1-3 | NA | NA | TRBV9 | TGTGCCAGCAGCGGAATCGGGACAATCTCTGGAAACACCATATATTTT | CASSGIGTISGNTIYF
TRBJ2-5 | TRBD2 | NA | TRBV6-5 | TGTGCCAGCGGTAGGACTAGCGGGGGGCAAGAGACCCAGTACTTC | CASGRTSGGQETQYF
TRBJ1-5 | TRBD1 | NA | TRBV19 | TGTGCCAGTAGTGAAGGGACAGGGGGACAGCCCCAGCATTTT | CASSEGTGGQPQHF
TRBJ1-2 | NA | few | TRBV13 | TGTGCCAGCAGCTTACTGCAGGGGAACTATGGCTACACCTTC | CASSLLQGNYGYTF
TRBJ1-5 | NA | NA | TRBV7-2 | TGTGCCAGCAGCTTTTTGTTGGAGGCCCAGCATTTT | CASSFLLEAQHF
TRBJ1-6 | NA | NA | TRBV27 | TGTGCCAGCAGTTTAGGGTCCCGGACGAGGGAAAACTCCTATAATTCACCCCTCCACTTT | CASSLGSRTRENSYNSPLHF
TRBJ1-1 | NA | NA | TRBV14 | TGTGCCAGCAGCCAAGCGACTGAAGCTTTCTTT | CASSQATEAFF
TRBJ1-1 | NA | NA | TRBV7-3 | TGTGCCAGCAGCTTAGTAGCCAGGGCTGAAGCTTTCTTT | CASSLVARAEAFF
TRBJ1-3 | NA | NA | TRBV11-3 | TGTGCCAGCAGCCCCTGGGCACCCGGGGGCACCATATATTTT | CASSPWAPGGTIYF
TRBJ1-2 | TRBD1 | NA | TRBV19 | TGTGCCAGTAGTGCGGGACAGGGTAGCTTTGATGGCTACACCTTC | CASSAGQGSFDGYTF
TRBJ1-5 | NA | NA | TRBV6-6 | TGTGCCAGCCCCTACGGGAGGGAAGGGCAGCCCCAGCATTTT | CASPYGREGQPQHF
TRBJ1-1 | NA | NA | TRBV11-3 | TGTGCCAGCAGCCTACAGCTGAACACTGAAGCTTTCTTT | CASSLQLNTEAFF
TRBJ1-2 | TRBD1 | few | TRBV5-1 | TGCGCCAGCAGCTTGGACAGGGGGCAAGATAACTATGGCTACACCTTC | CASSLDRGQDNYGYTF
TRBJ1-2 | TRBD1 | NA | TRBV5-1 | TGCGCCAGCAGCGGAGGACAGGCCGCCAGCGATGGCTACACCTTC | CASSGGQAASDGYTF
TRBJ2-5 | TRBD2 | NA | TRBV5-1 | TGCGCCAGCAGCTCGGCGGGGGAAGCCCAGTACTTC | CASSSAGEAQYF
TRBJ1-2 | NA | once | TRBV11-1 | TGTGCCAGCAGTTCTCAGGGATCGAGAAACTATGGCTACACCTTC | CASSSQGSRNYGYTF
TRBJ1-2 | TRBD1 | NA | TRBV11-2 | TGTGCCAGCAGCTTACGACAGGGGTGGAACTATGGCTACACCTTC | CASSLRQGWNYGYTF
TRBJ1-2 | TRBD1 | NA | TRBV20-1 | TGCAGTGCTAGTAACCCTGGGACAGTTCCTAACTATGGCTACACCTTC | CSASNPGTVPNYGYTF
TRBJ1-6 | NA | NA | TRBV6-2/TRBV6-3 | TGTGCCAGCAGCACTTTCGGGGTGGGTTCACCCCTCCACTTT | CASSTFGVGSPLHF
TRBJ2-1 | NA | NA | TRBV24-1 | TGTGCCACCAGTGATGCTAGCGTCGGGTACAATGAGCAGTTCTTC | CATSDASVGYNEQFF
TRBJ1-5 | NA | once | TRBV2 | TGTGCCAGCAGTTCCGTGGCAGCGAGGAATCAGCCCCAGCATTTT | CASSSVAARNQPQHF
TRBJ2-2 | NA | NA | TRBV5-3 | TGTGCCAGAAGCTTGCGTATTTGGGGGGCGAACACCGGGGAGCTGTTTTTT | CARSLRIWGANTGELFF
TRBJ2-3 | TRBD2 | NA | TRBV19 | TGTGCCAGTAGTATAGATGGACTAGCGGGGGGCGCAGATACGCAGTATTTT | CASSIDGLAGGADTQYF
TRBJ2-3 | TRBD2 | NA | TRBV9 | TGTGCCAGCAGCATGCTAGCGGGGGCCGGAGATACGCAGTATTTT | CASSMLAGAGDTQYF
TRBJ1-5 | TRBD1 | NA | TRBV10-2 | TGCGCCAGCAGTAAGGACAGGGGAGAGTATCAGCCCCAGCATTTT | CASSKDRGEYQPQHF
TRBJ2-5 | TRBD1 | NA | TRBV5-4 | TGTGCCAGCAGAATGGACAGGGGCCTTCAAGAGACCCAGTACTTC | CASRMDRGLQETQYF
TRBJ2-1 | TRBD2 | NA | TRBV7-2 | TGTGCCAGCAGCACCCCTAGCGGGTCCTACAATGAGCAGTTCTTC | CASSTPSGSYNEQFF
TRBJ2-1 | NA | NA | TRBV2 | TGTGCCAGCAGTGAAGACGGGGGGTCCAGGGGTAATGAGCAGTTCTTC | CASSEDGGSRGNEQFF
TRBJ2-2 | NA | NA | TRBV5-1 | TGCGCCAGCAGCTTGTATGCGGGGCCCAACACCGGGGAGCTGTTTTTT | CASSLYAGPNTGELFF
TRBJ1-5 | NA | few | TRBV2 | TGTGCCAGCAGTCGCTCCGGAACAGGGTCAGGGCAGCCCCAGCATTTT | CASSRSGTGSGQPQHF
TRBJ1-1 | TRBD1 | NA | TRBV5-4 | TGTGCCAGCAGCCCAAGCTTCAGGGGGATATTAGGGAACACTGAAGCTTTCTTT | CASSPSFRGILGNTEAFF
TRBJ2-1 | NA | few | TRBV4-3 | TGCGCCAGCAGCCAAGAGACGAGGGCCGATGAGCAGTTCTTC | CASSQETRADEQFF
TRBJ1-5 | TRBD1 | NA | TRBV19 | TGTGCCAGTAGTATCACGACAGGGAGTCAGCCCCAGCATTTT | CASSITTGSQPQHF
TRBJ1-1 | NA | NA | TRBV7-9 | TGTGCCAGCGCTCTACGGGGAATCGCTGAAGCTTTCTTT | CASALRGIAEAFF